One sample yielded the 11 T cell receptor beta chains listed below, sequenced in a study of T cells after posttransplantation cyclophosphamide. Some clones are missing from TCRdb's copy, which holds only in-frame ones; the method was immunoSEQ multiplex PCR. The sample consists of about 32,000 clones, around 90% of them appearing once. Sequenced input: PBMCs. The receptors stem from a middle-aged woman with a blood cancer, CMV-positive, and with a related stem cell donor.

The chain has TRBV29-1 and TRBJ1-6, with D perhaps matching TRBD1 (5 bases). Germline V CDR1 and CDR2: SQVTM, ANQGSEA. This CDR3 is 13 amino acids long. V gave up 5 bases and J gave up 7 bases, with 12 bases separating them. DNA of the CDR3: TGCAGCGTTTCCGGGGGTCGGAATTCACCCCTCCACTTT. Translating it yields CSVSGGRNSPLHF. Full variable domain (outside the CDR3, taken from reference TRBV29-1 and TRBJ1-6): SAVISQKPSRDICQRGTSLTIQCQVDSQVTMMFWYRQQPGQSLTLIATANQGSEATYESGFVIDKFPISRPNLTFSTLTVSNMSPEDSSIYLCSVSGGRNSPLHFGNGTRLTVT.

J is TRBJ2-7 and V is TRBV7-2; 7 bases map to TRBD2. Germline values: CDR1 SGHTA, CDR2 FQGNSA. V lost 4 bases, J lost 5 bases, and 5 bases stayed unmatched. The CDR3 runs to 13 residues. The DNA of the CDR3 is TGTGCCAGCAGCTCTCCCGGGGGGAACGAGCAGTACTTC. Protein: CASSSPGGNEQYF.

The rearrangement joins TRBV4-1 to TRBJ2-3, with 7 bases matching TRBD2. The germline V gene encodes CDR1 MGHRA and CDR2 YSYEKL. The junction had 9 bases not matched to a gene; V was cut back by 0 bases and J by 6 bases. CDR3 length equals 16 residues. CDR3 residues: CASSQDGLVGQDTQYF. As DNA, the CDR3 is TGCGCCAGCAGCCAAGATGGACTAGTGGGGCAGGATACGCAGTATTTT.

The CDR3 coding sequence is TGCGCCAGCAGCCCTGGACAGGGCCCTGAAGCTTTCTTT. It is translated as CASSPGQGPEAFF. The chain is built from TRBV5-1 and TRBJ1-1; 8 nucleotides agree with TRBD1. V lost 4 bases, J lost 6 bases, and 5 bases stayed unmatched. This CDR3 has 13 residues. The V gene's germline CDR1 is SGHRS and CDR2 YFSETQ.

The chain has TRBV6-4 and TRBJ2-3, with TRBD1 matching over 9 bases. The CDR3 has 15 amino acids. In germline, CDR1 is MRHNA, CDR2 SNTAGT. The J segment lost 2 bases and the V segment lost 10 bases, leaving 10 bases of the junction unmatched. The CDR3 DNA follows: TGTGCCACCGGAGAACAGGGGGCCGACACAGATACGCAGTATTTT. Protein sequence: CATGEQGADTDTQYF.

The gene calls are TRBV28 and TRBJ2-1, with 8 bases lining up with TRBD1. The CDR3 runs to 14 residues. With 6 bases clipped from V and 4 bases from J, the junction kept 5 bases outside the gene matches. Germline V lookup: CDR1 MDHEN, CDR2 SYDVKM. The CDR3 protein is CASRDRVGYNEQFF. DNA for the CDR3: TGTGCCAGCAGGGACAGGGTTGGGTACAATGAGCAGTTCTTC.

The gene calls are TRBV7-9 and TRBJ1-6; the match to TRBD1 covers 9 bases. The CDR3 spans 14 residues. CDR1 SEHNR and CDR2 FQNEAQ come from the germline V gene (reference sequence). Trimming at V came to 4 bases and at J to 10 bases, leaving 5 bases not matched to a gene. CDR3 coding DNA: TGTGCCAGCAGCTCGGGACAGGGAGGATCACCCCTCCACTTT. Its translation: CASSSGQGGSPLHF.

This chain links TRBV19 with TRBJ2-5; D ambiguous. This CDR3 contains 13 residues. The V gene lost 5 bases and the J gene lost 7 bases, with 14 bases spanning the gap. Germline CDR1 and CDR2: LNHDA and SQIVND (reference sequence). The CDR3: CASSATGEATQYF. The DNA of the CDR3 is TGTGCCAGTAGTGCTACTGGTGAGGCGACCCAGTACTTC.

The chain carries TRBV6-6 and TRBJ1-1; D not resolved. Germline values: CDR1 MNHNY, CDR2 SVGAGI (reference sequence). V was cut by 9 bases and J by 1 base, with 12 bases left in between. The CDR3 covers 13 residues. The DNA for the CDR3 is TGTGCCAGTCTCGGCCCGGGGAACACTGAAGCTTTCTTT. This codes for CASLGPGNTEAFF.

CDR3 region: CASLGLAGRTDTQYF. CDR3 DNA sequence: TGTGCCAGCCTCGGGCTAGCGGGGCGCACAGATACGCAGTATTTT. The rearrangement links TRBV11-2 to TRBJ2-3; 9 positions match TRBD2. Germline V CDR1 and CDR2: SGHAT, FQNNGV. Trimming at V came to 8 bases and at J to 1 base, leaving 7 bases not matched to a gene. The CDR3 length is 15 residues.

The chain carries TRBV2 and TRBJ1-3; possibly TRBD1 for D (6 bases). Germline V CDR1 and CDR2: SNHLY, FYNNEI. CDR3 length equals 20 residues. V was trimmed by 6 bases and J by 1 base, leaving 28 bases between them. The DNA for the CDR3 is TGTGCCAGCAGCACCACACGGGACCCTTGGCAGGGGTCATCTGGAAACACCATATATTTT. Translated, it gives CASSTTRDPWQGSSGNTIYF.